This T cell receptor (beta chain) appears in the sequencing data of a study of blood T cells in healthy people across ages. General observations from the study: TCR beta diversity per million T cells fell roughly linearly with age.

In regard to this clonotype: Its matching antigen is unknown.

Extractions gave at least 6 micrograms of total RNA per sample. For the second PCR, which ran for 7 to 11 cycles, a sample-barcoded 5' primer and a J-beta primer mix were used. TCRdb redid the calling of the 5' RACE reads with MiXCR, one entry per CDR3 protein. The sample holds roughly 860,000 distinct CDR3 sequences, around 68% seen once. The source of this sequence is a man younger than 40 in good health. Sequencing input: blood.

DNA for the CDR3: TGTGCCAGCAGCCAAGACGCCAGGGGTGAGACCCAGTACTTC. Translating gives CASSQDARGETQYF. The chain carries TRBV4-2 and TRBJ2-5, with TRBD1 as a possible D gene (6 bases). Germline loops: CDR1 LGHNA, CDR2 YNFKEQ. Trimming pared 0 bases from V and 5 bases from J, leaving 10 bases between. This CDR3 region has 14 residues.